This TCR beta chain stems from a study of T cell responses to AZD1222 COVID-19 vaccine. The CDR3 has 17 residues. The trim removed 10 bases at V and 6 bases at J, leaving 18 bases unmatched. This table comes from immunoSEQ multiplex PCR, and its TCRdb copy is limited to in-frame clones, with some not included. The sample lists roughly 120,000 clones, about 88% seen once, with 4.4% in the top ten. Regarding the study as a whole: Spike-specific TCR repertoires showed rising breadth and depth after two AZD1222 doses.

To note about this clone: Its antigen is still unknown.

The input for sequencing was peripheral blood, taken on day 0 of AZD1222 vaccination. This receptor was obtained from an adult in good health. The V call is TRBV23-1, the J call TRBJ2-7, with 13 bases identical to TRBD2. TRBV23-1 is noted as an ORF with a role that remains uncertain. The CDR3 here is CATHRGLAGCYLGEQYF. The CDR3 DNA is TGCGCCACCCACCGGGGACTAGCGGGATGTTATCTGGGCGAGCAGTACTTC.